This T cell receptor (beta chain) was identified in a study of long-term antiretroviral therapy in people with HIV. Study at large: It was about a decade before the 2015 immediate-ART recommendation that the earliest samples were taken.

This clone was seen only a few times. What it binds is unknown. No donor had fewer than one pre-ART PBMC sample or fewer than two post-ART PBMC samples. The run of the v3.0 immunoSEQ assay was at survey level. TCRdb's copy holds only in-frame clones and misses some; the assay was immunoSEQ multiplex PCR. This sample has tens of thousands of clones, with approximately 75% found just once. Germline V gene data show CDR1 as MNHEY and CDR2 as SVGAGI. The CDR3 contains 13 residues. Trimming removed 5 bases at V and 10 bases at J, with 12 bases between. Study conclusions and caveats: Repertoire dominance by clones expanded before ART was seen at all time points.

The sequenced sample was unsorted PBMCs, obtained 3 years after starting antiretroviral therapy. The TCR was taken from a man aged 50 or older with HIV. The V call is TRBV6-5, the J call TRBJ1-6; D might be TRBD1 (5 bases). DNA for the CDR3: TGTGCCAGCAGTCGGGACCGTGTATCACCCCTCCACTTT. This sequence encodes CASSRDRVSPLHF.